The entry below describes one TCR beta chain. Its antigen is currently unknown. This sample is drawn from a study of metastatic and nonmetastatic thyroid tumors. Study conclusions and caveats: According to reports, the diversity of TCR beta was significantly higher in malignant thyroid tumors than in benign nodules, and this held in both blood and tumor samples.

All patients were untreated before thyroid surgery. How the authors handled the data: Between-group CDR3 differences, defined by clinicopathological status, yielded a distant-metastasis classifier for papillary thyroid cancer. TCRdb used MiXCR to call clones anew from the PCR reads. The V and J calls shown here were made by TCRdb, not taken from the authors' results. The data contain more than 6,000 clones, approximately 31% of them singletons. Germline lookup yields CDR1 SGDLS and CDR2 YYNGEE. The CDR3 is 13 amino acids. V dropped 10 bases and J dropped 8 bases, with 21 bases sitting between them. This clonotype was obtained from a male donor with papillary thyroid cancer or a benign thyroid nodule (not recorded which). Some clones in this sample may be carry-over from other donors' samples. Source material: adjacent normal tissue. The chain combines TRBV9 with TRBJ1-2, with D uncertain. CDR3 in amino acids: CAVSAQVRVGYTF. CDR3 nucleotide sequence: TGTGCCGTCAGCGCCCAGGTGAGGGTCGGCTACACCTTC.